Below, 22 T cell receptor beta chains from the same sample are listed, as sequenced in a study of metastatic and nonmetastatic thyroid tumors (dated by TCRdb to the early 2020s). None of the patients had been given any treatment before thyroid surgery. Receptors were amplified or captured by PCR. Sequencing took place on an Illumina HiSeq 4000. In TCRdb, the public reads were trimmed at Q25 with fastp and aligned with MiXCR, with productive beta chains retained. For this sample the table gives about 41,000 clones, of which about 10% were detected only once. The top ten constitute 20% to 25% of the sample. The sequenced material came from blood. The receptors shown here come from a female donor with papillary thyroid cancer or a benign thyroid nodule (not recorded which). Some clones in this sample may be carry-over from other donors' samples.

The table lists this clone with many counts. This chain connects TRBV7-2 to TRBJ1-2, with 7 bases identical to TRBD1. The germline V gene encodes CDR1 SGHTA and CDR2 FQGNSA. This CDR3 spans 16 amino acids. With 4 bases clipped from V and 3 bases from J, the junction kept 11 bases outside the gene matches. The CDR3 DNA reads as TGTGCCAGCAGCTCCAGGGGGGCGACTTTGCACTATGGCTACACCTTC. Amino acids: CASSSRGATLHYGYTF.

At least ten counts were recorded for this clone. The chain joins TRBV20-1 to TRBJ2-2; 13 bases map to TRBD2. V trimming: 0 bases; J trimming: 5 bases; junction bases outside the gene matches: 15. The CDR3 loop spans 20 amino acids. Looked up from germline, CDR1 is DFQATT and CDR2 is SNEGSKA (reference sequence). This CDR3 is CSARDGAEGLAGVWTGELFF. The CDR3 DNA sequence: TGCAGTGCTAGAGATGGGGCCGAAGGACTAGCGGGAGTTTGGACCGGGGAGCTGTTTTTT.

V gene TRBV20-1 combines with J gene TRBJ1-2; 7 bases are shared with TRBD1. The trim removed 5 bases at V and 4 bases at J, leaving 10 bases unmatched. CDR1 and CDR2 (germline): DFQATT, SNEGSKA (reference sequence). This CDR3 comprises 14 residues. The CDR3 DNA follows: TGCAGTGCTGAGAGGGGGCAGGTGCCCTATGGCTACACCTTC. Its protein product is CSAERGQVPYGYTF.

This clone was recorded many times. The chain recombines TRBV11-2 with TRBJ2-7; D ambiguous. Looked up from germline, CDR1 is SGHAT and CDR2 is FQNNGV. The CDR3 loop spans 14 amino acids. Trimming took off 3 bases at V and 4 bases at J, with 13 bases between the two ends. The CDR3 DNA follows: TGTGCCAGCAGCTTGCAGCGCGGCGCTTACGAGCAGTACTTC. Translation gives CASSLQRGAYEQYF.

This clone appeared many times. The chain has TRBV30 and TRBJ1-4; no definite D call. The CDR3 spans 16 residues. Trimming pared 4 bases from V and 0 bases from J, leaving 15 bases between. Germline V lookup: CDR1 GTSNPN, CDR2 SVGIG (reference sequence). CDR3 coding DNA: TGTGCCTGGAACACAGTTCCTCTTCCAACTAATGAAAAACTGTTTTTT. It yields the protein CAWNTVPLPTNEKLFF.

In this sample, this clone turned up many times. The chain combines TRBV6-1 with TRBJ2-2; D remains unclear. CDR1 is MNHNS and CDR2 is SASEGT in the germline V gene. Trimming left V 6 bases short and J 6 bases short, with 14 bases between. This CDR3 region has 14 residues. This chain's CDR3 is CASRGWWGAGELFF. Here the CDR3 DNA reads TGTGCCAGCAGGGGCTGGTGGGGTGCCGGGGAGCTGTTTTTT.

This clone was counted many times. This chain uses TRBV7-6 with TRBJ1-1, with D tentatively TRBD1 (5 bases). V was shortened by 2 bases and J by 0 bases, with 10 bases between the two germline ends. This CDR3 has 15 amino acids. Germline CDR1 SGHVS, CDR2 FNYEAQ. The CDR3 region is CASSLMGGMNTEAFF. CDR3 nucleotides: TGTGCCAGCAGCTTAATGGGGGGGATGAACACTGAAGCTTTCTTT.

This clone was found many times. The genes are TRBV19 and TRBJ2-7, with 8 nucleotides matching TRBD2. This CDR3 contains 15 residues. The ends lost 6 bases at V and 2 bases at J; junction bases unmatched: 9. Germline CDR1 LNHDA, CDR2 SQIVND (reference sequence). CDR3 protein: CASSPGGYGTYEQYF. CDR3 coding DNA: TGTGCCAGTAGCCCGGGGGGGTATGGTACCTACGAGCAGTACTTC.

Many counts were recorded for this clone. J is TRBJ2-2 and V is TRBV11-1; the D is unclear. The length of the CDR3 is 15 residues. In germline, CDR1 is SGHAT, CDR2 FQDESV (reference sequence). Trimming removed 6 bases at V and 1 base at J, with 12 bases between. The CDR3 protein is CASSTRWGNTGELFF. The CDR3 DNA is TGTGCCAGCAGTACAAGGTGGGGGAACACCGGGGAGCTGTTTTTT.

This clone has at least ten counts. The genes are TRBV11-2 and TRBJ2-5; D unresolved. Deletions cut 5 bases from V and 4 bases from J, with 11 bases between. The germline gives CDR1 SGHAT, CDR2 FQNNGV. This CDR3 has 13 amino acids. CDR3 protein: CASSPGRAETQYF. CDR3 in DNA: TGTGCCAGCAGCCCCGGAAGGGCAGAGACCCAGTACTTC.

This clone showed up many times. The chain recombines TRBV20-1 with TRBJ2-1; TRBD2 is a possible D gene (6 bases). The V gene's germline CDR1 is DFQATT and CDR2 SNEGSKA (reference sequence). The CDR3 is 13 residues long. V lost 1 base, J lost 3 bases, and 7 bases lay in between. CDR3 nucleotide sequence: TGCAGTGCTAGAGGGGGACTCTACAATGAGCAGTTCTTC. Amino acids: CSARGGLYNEQFF.

As regards this clone: Relative to the germline gene, one junction end is altered; a read error may explain this. CDR3 sequence reads: CAISPLGLAGGYTDTQYF. CDR3 in DNA: TGTGCCATCAGTCCCTTGGGACTAGCGGGAGGGTACACAGATACGCAGTATTTT. V is TRBV27 and J is TRBJ2-3, with 16 bases matching TRBD2. CDR1 MNHEY and CDR2 SMNVEV come from the germline V gene (reference sequence). The CDR3 has 18 amino acids.

This clone was counted ten times or more. This chain connects TRBV27 to TRBJ2-1, with TRBD2 identical over 12 bases. Germline V gene data show CDR1 as MNHEY and CDR2 as SMNVEV (reference sequence). The CDR3 loop spans 17 amino acids. Losses at the gene ends were 6 bases for V and 1 base for J; bases not matched to a gene: 7. In DNA, the CDR3 is TGTGCCAGCAGCTACAAACTAGCGGGAGGTTCCTACAATGAGCAGTTCTTC. It yields the protein CASSYKLAGGSYNEQFF.

This clone was seen many times. The V call is TRBV5-1, the J call TRBJ2-1; TRBD2 might be the D (5 bases). CDR3 size: 15 residues. V lost 0 bases and J lost 5, with 12 bases in between. The germline CDR1 and CDR2 sequences are SGHRS and YFSETQ. For the CDR3, the DNA is TGCGCCAGCAGCTTGGTGTGGGAGACCCACAATGAGCAGTTCTTC. Protein: CASSLVWETHNEQFF.

Worth noting for this clone: A much larger clone lies one base from this, so it may be a read error. Other DNA variants within this sample encode the same CDR3. This chain uses TRBV29-1 with TRBJ2-2; 8 bases line up with TRBD1. Unmatched junction bases numbered 5, after V lost 7 bases and J lost 1 base. CDR1 and CDR2 (germline): SQVTM, ANQGSEA. The CDR3 is 14 amino acids. The CDR3 DNA follows: TGCAGCGCTGACGACAGGGGGAACACCGGGGAGCTGTTTTTT. Translated: CSADDRGNTGELFF.

This clone has just a few counts. The chain links TRBV6-1 to TRBJ1-1; tentatively, D is TRBD1 (5 bases). Germline CDR1 MNHNS, CDR2 SASEGT. Trimming took 7 bases from V and 1 from J, leaving 10 bases between them. The CDR3 is made up of 13 amino acids. CDR3 coding DNA: TGTGCCAGCACCACCAGGGCGAACACTGAAGCTTTCTTT. This sequence encodes CASTTRANTEAFF.

This clone was seen only a few times. CDR3 DNA sequence: TGTGCCAGTACCGACAGGGAAGGTCAGCCCCAGCATTTT. Its protein product is CASTDREGQPQHF. V usage is TRBV19 and J usage is TRBJ1-5; 7 bases match TRBD1. The CDR3 spans 13 residues. Germline V gene lookup returns CDR1 LNHDA and CDR2 SQIVND (reference sequence). Unmatched junction bases numbered 6, after V lost 7 bases and J lost 6 bases.

The table lists this clone with many counts. The rearrangement uses TRBV11-3 and TRBJ2-5, with D possibly being TRBD1 (6 bases). CDR1 and CDR2 (germline): SGHNT, YENEEA. This CDR3 has 16 residues. V was cut by 2 bases and J by 5 bases, with 18 bases left in between. The CDR3 nucleotides are TGTGCCAGCAGCTTAATCCAGGGGCGGCTAGGGGAGACCCAGTACTTC. Its translation: CASSLIQGRLGETQYF. The full variable domain, in which reference TRBV11-3 and TRBJ2-5 provide the parts outside the CDR3, is EAGVVQSPRYKIIEKKQPVAFWCNPISGHNTLYWYLQNLGQGPELLIRYENEEAVDDSQLPKDRFSAERLKGVDSTLKIQPAELGDSAVYLCASSLIQGRLGETQYFGPGTRLLVL.

This clone was detected many times. The chain has TRBV20-1 and TRBJ1-5; D remains unclear. Germline V lookup: CDR1 DFQATT, CDR2 SNEGSKA (reference sequence). The CDR3 extends over 14 amino acids. V lost 3 bases, J lost 5 bases, and 14 bases lay in between. The CDR3 DNA sequence: TGCAGTGCTAGTCGGGGTGTTCAAGATCAGCCCCAGCATTTT. Amino acids: CSASRGVQDQPQHF.

In its sample, this clone was seen many times. The J gene is TRBJ2-1, the V gene TRBV14; D is uncertain. In germline, CDR1 is SGHDN, CDR2 FVKESK. Trimming stripped 5 bases from V and 6 bases from J, with 17 bases between. This CDR3 has 15 amino acids. This chain's CDR3 is CASSSRVLNGNEQFF. The DNA of the CDR3 is TGTGCCAGCAGCTCCCGGGTCCTCAACGGCAATGAGCAGTTCTTC.

This clone appeared many times. The chain links TRBV28 to TRBJ1-1; D may be TRBD1 (6 bases). The length of the CDR3 is 14 residues. Germline CDR1 MDHEN, CDR2 SYDVKM. The V gene lost 2 bases and the J gene lost 3 bases, with 10 bases spanning the gap. CDR3 amino acids: CASSLDRPHTEAFF. The CDR3 nucleotides are TGTGCCAGCAGTTTAGACAGGCCACACACTGAAGCTTTCTTT.

This clone was seen repeatedly, ten times or more. CDR3 DNA sequence: TGTGCCACCAGTGAATCAACAGTTCGGGGACAGCCCCAGCATTTT. The encoded protein is CATSESTVRGQPQHF. The chain combines TRBV24-1 with TRBJ1-5; no firm D call. The CDR3 has 15 residues. Germline lookup yields CDR1 KGHDR and CDR2 SFDVKD. Trimming left V 4 bases short and J 7 bases short, with 16 bases between.